The clone carrying this T cell receptor (beta chain) was counted between two and nine times. The sample comes from a study of blood T cell repertoires in COVID-19. CDR1 SGHTA and CDR2 FQGNSA come from the germline V gene. The CDR3 runs to 15 residues. J was trimmed by 0 bases and V by 4 bases; bases with no gene match: 6. Clones were sequenced by immunoSEQ multiplex PCR, and TCRdb holds only the in-frame ones, with some missing. The sample lists more than 45,000 clones; approximately 89% were seen once. The chain is built from TRBV7-2 and TRBJ2-7; 7 nucleotides match TRBD1. The source is a man aged 55-75 years with active or convalescent COVID-19. Sequenced material: peripheral blood. The CDR3 DNA follows: TGTGCCAGCAGCTCCGAGACAGGGCGCTCCTACGAGCAGTACTTC. Its translation is CASSSETGRSYEQYF.